The next 14 T cell receptor beta chains were all read from a single sample in a study of response to subunit inactivated influenza vaccine. Using its own MiXCR run on the RT-PCR reads, TCRdb lists one record per CDR3 protein. The sample consists of 430,000 or so distinct CDR3 sequences, over 9.5% of them appearing once. Sequences were derived from PBMCs from blood, sampled roughly 48 days after vaccination. The receptors shown here come from a man aged 50-59 years who received an inactivated influenza vaccine.

A few counts support this clonotype. V is TRBV6-1 and J is TRBJ2-5; TRBD1 might be the D (5 bases). The CDR3 spans 15 residues. Germline V lookup: CDR1 MNHNS, CDR2 SASEGT. V dropped 6 bases and J dropped 2 bases, with 16 bases sitting between them. This chain's CDR3 is CASRPSRNRQETQYF. Here the CDR3 DNA reads TGTGCCAGCAGGCCATCGCGTAACAGGCAAGAGACCCAGTACTTC.

In its sample, this clonotype was seen a few times. The rearrangement joins TRBV20-1 to TRBJ2-7; D might be TRBD2 (6 bases). CDR1 and CDR2 from the germline V gene are DFQATT and SNEGSKA (reference sequence). Trimming removed 6 bases from V and 3 bases from J, with 21 bases in between. This CDR3 contains 15 residues. Here the CDR3 DNA reads TGCAGTGCCGGAGGGGTTATTGGAAATATCTACGAGCAGTACTTC. It codes for CSAGGVIGNIYEQYF.

V usage is TRBV9 and J usage is TRBJ2-1; D may be TRBD1 (6 bases). Trimming removed 6 bases at V and 0 bases at J, with 25 bases between. Germline assignment: CDR1 SGDLS and CDR2 YYNGEE. The CDR3 spans 19 residues. The CDR3 sequence: CASTPWGRGGRSSYNEQFF. CDR3 nucleotide sequence: TGTGCCAGCACCCCCTGGGGCAGAGGGGGTAGAAGCTCCTACAATGAGCAGTTCTTC.

This chain connects TRBV5-1 to TRBJ2-5; D gene unclear. V lost 0 bases, J lost 1 base, and 10 bases lay in between. The V gene's germline CDR1 is SGHRS and CDR2 YFSETQ. This CDR3 has 15 amino acids. The CDR3 DNA is TGCGCCAGCAGCTTGGTTGTGGGGATCCAAGAGACCCAGTACTTC. Amino acid sequence: CASSLVVGIQETQYF.

The V gene is TRBV19, the J gene TRBJ1-3; D gene uncertain. This CDR3 is built from 16 residues. Between the trimmed V and J ends, which lost 8 bases and 0 bases, there was a span of 17 bases. Germline lookup yields CDR1 LNHDA and CDR2 SQIVND (reference sequence). CDR3 coding DNA: TGTGCCAGTGGACCCTGGACCGGGAGCTCTGGAAACACCATATATTTT. Its protein product is CASGPWTGSSGNTIYF. Supplemented by reference TRBV19 and TRBJ1-3, the full variable domain reads DGGITQSPKYLFRKEGQNVTLSCEQNLNHDAMYWYRQDPGQGLRLIYYSQIVNDFQKGDIAEGYSVSREKKESFPLTVTSAQKNPTAFYLCASGPWTGSSGNTIYFGEGSWLTVV.

The V and J genes are TRBV12-3 or TRBV12-4 and TRBJ2-7, with 9 nucleotides matching TRBD2. The length of the CDR3 is 18 residues. V shed 3 bases, J shed 0 bases, and the junction held 12 bases outside the gene matches. CDR3 DNA sequence: TGTGCCAGCAGTTTTTCCGAACATAGCGGGGGAGGCTCCTACGAGCAGTACTTC. Its protein is CASSFSEHSGGGSYEQYF.

Concerning this clonotype itself: Germline is not matched at one junction end, which may reflect a read error. This chain joins TRBV20-1 and TRBJ2-5, with D uncertain. This CDR3 contains 15 residues. Germline CDR1 reads DFQATT; CDR2 reads SNEGSKA (reference sequence). This chain's CDR3 is CCARDQPGSSETQYF. The CDR3 nucleotides are TGCTGTGCTAGAGATCAGCCAGGAAGTTCAGAGACCCAGTACTTC.

The chain has TRBV10-3 and TRBJ1-2, with D perhaps TRBD1 (5 bases). The CDR3 is made up of 15 amino acids. The ends were cut back, 6 bases at V and 6 bases at J, with 20 bases in the middle. Germline V CDR1 and CDR2: ENHRY, SYGVKD. CDR3 in DNA: TGTGCCATCAGCACCGGGGGACGGCTAAGGGATGGCTACACCTTC. It specifies CAISTGGRLRDGYTF.

The chain recombines TRBV12-3 or TRBV12-4 with TRBJ2-4; 7 positions match TRBD2. V was pared by 6 bases and J by 8 bases, with 4 bases of the junction left unmatched. The CDR3 has 12 residues. CDR3 in amino acids: CASSLAGDIQYF. CDR3 in DNA: TGTGCCAGCAGCCTGGCGGGGGACATTCAGTACTTC.

V gene TRBV5-1 combines with J gene TRBJ2-2; 9 nucleotides align to TRBD1. Germline values: CDR1 SGHRS, CDR2 YFSETQ. The trim removed 5 bases at V and 3 bases at J, leaving 17 bases unmatched. The CDR3 is made up of 19 amino acids. The CDR3 sequence is CASSSRLFPGTGHTGELFF. The DNA for the CDR3 is TGCGCCAGCAGTAGCCGACTCTTTCCCGGGACAGGGCACACCGGGGAGCTGTTTTTT.

The V gene is TRBV7-3, the J gene TRBJ2-1; TRBD2 aligns across 8 bases. Germline CDR1 SGHTA, CDR2 FQGTGA. V trimming: 5 bases; J trimming: 0 bases; junction bases outside the gene matches: 3. CDR3 size: 15 residues. The CDR3 bases are TGTGCCAGCAGCCATAGCGGGACCTCCTACAATGAGCAGTTCTTC. Translation: CASSHSGTSYNEQFF. The whole variable domain, filled in from reference TRBV7-3 and TRBJ2-1, reads GAGVSQTPSNKVTEKGKYVELRCDPISGHTALYWYRQSLGQGPEFLIYFQGTGAADDSGLPNDRFFAVRPEGSVSTLKIQRTERGDSAVYLCASSHSGTSYNEQFFGPGTRLTVL.

This clonotype showed up many times. This chain connects TRBV4-1 to TRBJ2-1; 14 nucleotides align to TRBD2. The CDR3 is 18 amino acids. After removal of 2 bases from V and 4 bases from J, the junction contained 7 bases not matched to a gene. Per the germline V gene, CDR1 is MGHRA and CDR2 is YSYEKL. CDR3 protein: CASSQRTSGGQIYNEQFF. The DNA of the CDR3 is TGCGCCAGCAGCCAAAGGACTAGCGGGGGGCAAATTTACAATGAGCAGTTCTTC.

V usage is TRBV11-2 and J usage is TRBJ2-1, with D perhaps TRBD1 (6 bases). The CDR3 sequence is 14 residues long. Between the trimmed V and J ends, which lost 6 bases and 4 bases, there was a span of 13 bases. Germline CDR1 is SGHAT and CDR2 is FQNNGV. DNA of the CDR3: TGTGCCAGCAGAGCCATGCAGGGGTACAATGAGCAGTTCTTC. This sequence encodes CASRAMQGYNEQFF.

The genes are TRBV4-3 and TRBJ2-2; D remains unclear. Trimming cost V 5 bases and J 7 bases, with 8 bases left between them. CDR3 length equals 12 residues. Looked up from germline, CDR1 is LGHNA and CDR2 is YSLEER. CDR3 sequence: CASSEWGGELFF. The CDR3 bases are TGCGCCAGCAGCGAATGGGGCGGGGAGCTGTTTTTT.